Included here is one TCR beta chain sequence, with context. The antigen remains unidentified. CDR1 and CDR2 from the germline V gene are GTSNPN and SVGIG (reference sequence). This CDR3 comprises 15 residues. The ends lost 5 bases at V and 4 bases at J; junction bases unmatched: 11. Researchers ran the PCR with 60 Vbeta and 13 Jbeta primers. Clones were read by immunoSEQ multiplex PCR, and TCRdb kept only the in-frame ones, dropping some. The sample lists 110,000 to 150,000 clones; approximately 70% were seen once. This sample was included in a study of cytomegalovirus exposure and HLA in healthy donors. Study as a whole: From approximately 170 million T cells, an earlier analysis saw 120 million or so unique TCR beta sequences. General study points: According to an earlier analysis, most TCR beta V segments yielded productive rearrangements about 87% or about 30% of the time. An ancestry cluster, one associated with Asian ancestry, reportedly showed fewer N-insertions than the roughly 670-donor mean in a later analysis. Later analysis associated a missense DCLRE1C variant with TCR beta V- and J-gene trimming.

This chain uses TRBV30 with TRBJ2-3; TRBD1 aligns across 8 bases. The receptor's source is a woman aged 60-75 years in good health and CMV-seropositive. The specimen sequenced was PBMCs. This chain's CDR3 is CAWDKTGEIADTQYF. The CDR3 DNA is TGTGCCTGGGATAAGACAGGGGAGATAGCAGATACGCAGTATTTT.